The clone carrying this T cell receptor (beta chain) was seen a handful of times. These data belong to a study of CD8 T cells in ankylosing spondylitis. This CDR3 is 15 amino acids long. In germline, CDR1 is MDHEN, CDR2 SYDVKM. The V gene end was trimmed by 6 bases and the J gene end by 5 bases; junction bases not matched to a gene: 9. MiXCR was run by TCRdb on the 5' RACE reads, yielding one entry per CDR3 protein. This table holds about 210,000 distinct CDR3 sequences, approximately 7.6% found once. The receptor was derived from a female donor with ankylosing spondylitis or in good health (not recorded which). This chain uses TRBV28 with TRBJ2-5, with 10 bases lining up with TRBD1. Sample: blood, either unsorted or a sorted T cell fraction (not recorded which). The CDR3 is CASRPTGGAGETQYF. CDR3 in DNA: TGTGCCAGCAGGCCGACAGGGGGCGCGGGGGAGACCCAGTACTTC.